Each of the 13 T cell receptor beta chains below was sequenced from the same sample in a study of OX40 agonist ivuxolimab in advanced cancers. The method was immunoSEQ multiplex PCR; TCRdb's version includes in-frame clones alone and lacks a portion of them. The sample includes roughly 11,000 clones, about three quarters of them seen just once. This material consisted of CD4+ or CD8+ T cells sorted from blood, taken in a trial of the OX40 agonist ivuxolimab. All receptors derive from an adult with an advanced solid tumor such as melanoma, head and neck, liver or kidney cancer.

The rearrangement links TRBV18 to TRBJ2-3; a possible D gene is TRBD1 (5 bases). Germline V gene lookup returns CDR1 KGHSH and CDR2 LQKENI. The CDR3 runs to 14 residues. The V and J ends lost 0 bases and 4 bases respectively, with 8 bases between them. The CDR3 region has the DNA TGTGCCAGCTCACCACCCCTAGGGGCAGATACGCAGTATTTT. Its protein product is CASSPPLGADTQYF.

The chain joins TRBV7-9 to TRBJ2-1; 14 bases align to TRBD2. Germline loops: CDR1 SEHNR, CDR2 FQNEAQ (reference sequence). The CDR3 sequence is 15 residues long. With 5 bases clipped from V and 6 bases from J, the junction kept 3 bases outside the gene matches. This CDR3 reads CASSQGTSGGNEQFF. The CDR3 bases are TGTGCCAGCAGCCAGGGGACTAGCGGGGGCAATGAGCAGTTCTTC.

V gene TRBV9 combines with J gene TRBJ2-7; a weak D match, TRBD1 (6 bases). CDR1 SGDLS and CDR2 YYNGEE come from the germline V gene. With 3 bases removed from V and 0 bases from J, the gap between germline ends came to 13 bases. The CDR3 covers 15 residues. CDR3 nucleotides: TGTGCCAGCAGCGCTTTAGGGGGTACCTCCTACGAGCAGTACTTC. It codes for CASSALGGTSYEQYF.

The V and J genes are TRBV4-1 and TRBJ2-3; 10 bases agree with TRBD2. V shed 3 bases, J shed 2 bases, and the junction held 14 bases outside the gene matches. This CDR3 region has 19 residues. Germline loops: CDR1 MGHRA, CDR2 YSYEKL. CDR3 nucleotide sequence: TGCGCCAGCAGCCACGATATCTCCGGGACTAGCGCCTTCACAGATACGCAGTATTTT. This encodes CASSHDISGTSAFTDTQYF.

The chain joins TRBV7-6 to TRBJ2-1; possible D gene TRBD2, 5 bases. The CDR3 runs 16 residues. Germline CDR1 and CDR2: SGHVS and FNYEAQ. Trimming took 1 base from V and 3 from J, leaving 13 bases between them. The CDR3, as DNA: TGTGCCAGCAGCTTAGGGCGGGCGCCCCTCTACAATGAGCAGTTCTTC. It codes for CASSLGRAPLYNEQFF.

The J gene is TRBJ2-7, the V gene TRBV27, with 8 positions matching TRBD1. V was pared by 6 bases and J by 1 base, with 5 bases of the junction left unmatched. The CDR3 contains 14 residues. Germline lookup yields CDR1 MNHEY and CDR2 SMNVEV (reference sequence). CDR3 nucleotide sequence: TGTGCCAGCAGAGATGGACAGGGATCCTACGAGCAGTACTTC. This gives the protein CASRDGQGSYEQYF.

The V gene is TRBV5-5, the J gene TRBJ1-1, with D possibly matching TRBD1 (5 bases). Germline lookup yields CDR1 SGHKS and CDR2 YYEKEE (reference sequence). The CDR3 is made up of 18 amino acids. The V end lost 1 base, the J end lost 11 bases, and 30 bases lay between the germline ends. The DNA for the CDR3 is TGTGCCAGCAGCTTGAATCGACAGCTTCCGGGGCAAAGGGGATCGGCTTTCTTT. Translated: CASSLNRQLPGQRGSAFF.

The chain uses TRBV9 and TRBJ2-1, with D perhaps matching TRBD2 (6 bases). The CDR3 runs 13 residues. V shed 5 bases and J shed 3 bases, with 9 bases lying between them. Germline V gene lookup returns CDR1 SGDLS and CDR2 YYNGEE. The CDR3 sequence: CASSASDYNEQFF. CDR3 sequence (DNA): TGTGCCAGCAGTGCTAGCGACTACAATGAGCAGTTCTTC.

The rearrangement uses TRBV7-6 and TRBJ1-1; 9 nucleotides match TRBD1. Germline lookup yields CDR1 SGHVS and CDR2 FNYEAQ. CDR3 length: 14 residues. The J segment lost 8 bases and the V segment lost 2 bases, leaving 6 bases of the junction unmatched. The CDR3 region has the DNA TGTGCCAGCAGCTTAATGGGACAGGGCCCCGAAGCTTTCTTT. This sequence encodes CASSLMGQGPEAFF.

This chain uses TRBV11-2 with TRBJ2-5, with D perhaps matching TRBD1 or TRBD2 (5 bases each). The V end was cut by 0 bases, the J end by 0 bases, with 8 bases between. The CDR3 sequence is 15 residues long. Germline V gives CDR1 SGHAT, CDR2 FQNNGV. Here the CDR3 reads CASSLDWGYQETQYF. Written as DNA, the CDR3 is TGTGCCAGCAGCTTAGATTGGGGGTACCAAGAGACCCAGTACTTC.

The gene calls are TRBV30 and TRBJ2-5; D tentatively reads TRBD1 or TRBD2 (5 bases each). The CDR3 extends over 14 amino acids. With 0 bases removed from V and 8 bases from J, the gap between germline ends came to 16 bases. CDR1 and CDR2 (germline): GTSNPN, SVGIG (reference sequence). DNA of the CDR3: TGTGCCTGGAGTGTAGAGGGGACCCCTAGAACCCAGTACTTC. Its translation: CAWSVEGTPRTQYF.

This sequence joins TRBV7-9 and TRBJ2-7; D is unresolved. V gave up 5 bases and J gave up 3 bases, with 23 bases separating them. Germline values: CDR1 SEHNR, CDR2 FQNEAQ (reference sequence). This CDR3 comprises 17 residues. CDR3 DNA sequence: TGTGCCAGCAGCCCCCCCGCCTCTAGGTCCCACTACTACGAGCAGTACTTC. Protein sequence: CASSPPASRSHYYEQYF.

This clone was recorded a few times. J is TRBJ1-1 and V is TRBV10-3, with a weak D call TRBD1 (5 bases). The ends were cut back, 2 bases at V and 11 bases at J, with 9 bases in the middle. This CDR3 spans 11 amino acids. Germline lookup yields CDR1 ENHRY and CDR2 SYGVKD. DNA for the CDR3: TGTGCCATCAGTGAGACAGGTCGGGCTTTCTTT. Translating it yields CAISETGRAFF.